The clone carrying this TCR beta chain was counted at least ten times. Regions amplified from RNA transcripts were the TCR beta CDR3 regions. The HTBI primer set was used in a first-round RT-PCR of the TCR CDR3. TCRdb itself ran the multiplex PCR reads through MiXCR, one entry per CDR3 protein. Here the sample spans hundreds of thousands of distinct CDR3 sequences, 16% being singletons. This record comes from a study of T cells in Graves' hyperthyroidism and ophthalmopathy. The germline gives CDR1 MNHNS, CDR2 SASEGT. The CDR3 is made up of 14 amino acids. V shed 3 bases and J shed 1 base, with 8 bases lying between them.

This chain joins TRBV6-1 and TRBJ2-3; D is perhaps TRBD2 (5 bases). This clonotype was obtained from a woman aged 18-29 years with Graves' ophthalmopathy. The material sequenced was blood. The CDR3 nucleotides are TGTGCCAGCAGTGAGAGCGGCCGCACAGATACGCAGTATTTT. This sequence encodes CASSESGRTDTQYF.